Sequencing of this T cell receptor beta chain was carried out in a study of T cells in Graves' hyperthyroidism and ophthalmopathy. Template material for amplifying TCR beta CDR3 regions consisted of RNA transcripts. During a first-round RT-PCR of the TCR CDR3, the HTBI primer set was used. TCRdb itself ran the multiplex PCR reads through MiXCR, one entry per CDR3 protein. The sample shows around 400,000 distinct CDR3 sequences, 15% of them seen only once. A few counts support this clonotype. V shed 3 bases and J 2 bases; nucleotides not matched to a gene: 4. The germline CDR1 and CDR2 sequences are DFQATT and SNEGSKA (reference sequence). The CDR3 contains 14 residues.

The sequenced sample was blood. This sequence was found in a woman aged 55-70 years with Graves' ophthalmopathy. This chain links TRBV20-1 with TRBJ2-7, with TRBD2 matching 10 bases. The CDR3 region is CSARGTSGTYEQYF. The CDR3 DNA sequence: TGCAGTGCTAGGGGAACTAGCGGGACCTACGAGCAGTACTTC.